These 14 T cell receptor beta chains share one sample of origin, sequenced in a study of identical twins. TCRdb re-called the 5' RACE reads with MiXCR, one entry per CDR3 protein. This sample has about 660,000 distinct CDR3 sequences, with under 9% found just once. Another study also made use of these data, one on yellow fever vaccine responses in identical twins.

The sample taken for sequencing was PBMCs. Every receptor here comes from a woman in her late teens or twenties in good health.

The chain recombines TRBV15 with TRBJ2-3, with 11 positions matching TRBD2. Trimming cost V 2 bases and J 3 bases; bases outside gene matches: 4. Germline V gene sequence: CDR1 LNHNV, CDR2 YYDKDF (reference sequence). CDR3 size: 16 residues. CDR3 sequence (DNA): TGTGCCACCAGCAGAAAAACTAGCGGGGGAACAGATACGCAGTATTTT. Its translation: CATSRKTSGGTDTQYF.

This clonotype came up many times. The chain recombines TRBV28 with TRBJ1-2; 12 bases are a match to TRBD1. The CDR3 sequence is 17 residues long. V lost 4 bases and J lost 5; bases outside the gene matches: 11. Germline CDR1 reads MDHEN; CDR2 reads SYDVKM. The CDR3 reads CASSSIGTGGSEYGYTF. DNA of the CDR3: TGTGCCAGCAGTTCTATCGGGACAGGGGGCTCGGAATATGGCTACACCTTC.

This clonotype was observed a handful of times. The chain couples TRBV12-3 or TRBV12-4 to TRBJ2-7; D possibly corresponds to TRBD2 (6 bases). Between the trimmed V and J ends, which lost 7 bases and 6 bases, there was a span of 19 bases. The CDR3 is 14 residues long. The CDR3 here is CASTHGAREAEQYF. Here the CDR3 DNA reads TGTGCCAGCACCCATGGGGCTAGGGAGGCCGAGCAGTACTTC.

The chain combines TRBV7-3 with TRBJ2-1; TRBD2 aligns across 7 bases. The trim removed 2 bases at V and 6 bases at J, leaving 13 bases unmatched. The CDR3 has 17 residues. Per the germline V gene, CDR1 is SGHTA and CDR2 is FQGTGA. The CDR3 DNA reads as TGTGCCAGCAGCTTATCGGGATCAGGGAGGGGTATCAATGAGCAGTTCTTC. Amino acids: CASSLSGSGRGINEQFF.

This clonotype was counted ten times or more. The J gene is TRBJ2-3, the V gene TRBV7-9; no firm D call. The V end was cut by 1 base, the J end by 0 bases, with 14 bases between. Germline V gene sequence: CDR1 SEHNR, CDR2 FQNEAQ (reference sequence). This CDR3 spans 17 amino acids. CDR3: CASSLGGEIISTDTQYF. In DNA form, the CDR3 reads TGTGCCAGCAGCTTAGGAGGAGAGATTATCAGCACAGATACGCAGTATTTT.

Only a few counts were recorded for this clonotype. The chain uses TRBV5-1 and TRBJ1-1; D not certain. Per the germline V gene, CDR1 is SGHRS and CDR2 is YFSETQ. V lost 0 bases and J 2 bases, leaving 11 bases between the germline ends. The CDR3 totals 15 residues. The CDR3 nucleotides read TGCGCCAGCAGCTTGGCCGGGTTGGGAAACACTGAAGCTTTCTTT. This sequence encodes CASSLAGLGNTEAFF.

The CDR3 nucleotides are TGTGCCAGCAGCTTTTCTCTTCTAGCGGGGGGGCCGGGGGAGACCCAGTACTTC. Amino acid sequence: CASSFSLLAGGPGETQYF. The chain recombines TRBV11-2 with TRBJ2-5, with 12 bases aligning to TRBD2. The CDR3 length is 18 residues. Germline lookup yields CDR1 SGHAT and CDR2 FQNNGV. The V gene end was trimmed by 3 bases and the J gene end by 5 bases; junction bases not matched to a gene: 13.

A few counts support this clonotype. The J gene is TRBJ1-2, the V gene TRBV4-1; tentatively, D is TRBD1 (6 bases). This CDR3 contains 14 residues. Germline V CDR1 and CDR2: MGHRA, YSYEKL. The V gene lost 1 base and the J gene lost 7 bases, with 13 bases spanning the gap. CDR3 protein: CASSQATGRSGYTF. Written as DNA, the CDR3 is TGCGCCAGCAGCCAAGCCACAGGGAGGAGTGGCTACACCTTC.

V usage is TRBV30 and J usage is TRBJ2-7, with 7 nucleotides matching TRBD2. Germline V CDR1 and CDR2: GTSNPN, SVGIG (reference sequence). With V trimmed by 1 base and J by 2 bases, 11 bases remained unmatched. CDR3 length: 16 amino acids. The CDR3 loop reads CAWSGLAGELTYEQYF. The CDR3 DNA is TGTGCCTGGAGTGGACTAGCCGGAGAACTCACCTACGAGCAGTACTTC.

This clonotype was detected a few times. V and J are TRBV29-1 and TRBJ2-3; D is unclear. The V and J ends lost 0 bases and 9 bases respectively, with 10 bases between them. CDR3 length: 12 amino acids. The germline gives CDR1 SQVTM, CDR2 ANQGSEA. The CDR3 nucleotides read TGCAGCGTTGAAGATCGGAAAGGCACGCAGTATTTT. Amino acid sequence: CSVEDRKGTQYF.

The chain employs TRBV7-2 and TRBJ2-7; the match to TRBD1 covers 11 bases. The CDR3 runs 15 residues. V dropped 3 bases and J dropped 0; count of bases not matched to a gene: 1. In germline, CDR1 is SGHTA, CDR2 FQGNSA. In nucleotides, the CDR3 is TGTGCCAGCAGCTTGGACAGGGGGCGCTCCTACGAGCAGTACTTC. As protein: CASSLDRGRSYEQYF.

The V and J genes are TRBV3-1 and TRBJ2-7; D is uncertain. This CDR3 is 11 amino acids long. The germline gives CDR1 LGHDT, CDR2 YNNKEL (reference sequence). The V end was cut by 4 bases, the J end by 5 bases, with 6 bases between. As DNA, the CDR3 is TGTGCCAGCAGCCGCTTTGACGAGCAGTACTTC. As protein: CASSRFDEQYF.

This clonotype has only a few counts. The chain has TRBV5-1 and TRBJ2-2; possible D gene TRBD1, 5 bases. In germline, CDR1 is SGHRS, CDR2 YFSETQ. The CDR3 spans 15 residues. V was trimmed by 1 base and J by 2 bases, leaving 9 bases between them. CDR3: CASSLYQGNTGELFF. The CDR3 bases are TGCGCCAGCAGCTTGTACCAGGGCAACACCGGGGAGCTGTTTTTT.

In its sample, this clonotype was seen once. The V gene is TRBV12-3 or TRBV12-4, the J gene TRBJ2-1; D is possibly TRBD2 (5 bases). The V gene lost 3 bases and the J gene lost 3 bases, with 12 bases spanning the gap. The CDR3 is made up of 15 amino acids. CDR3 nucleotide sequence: TGTGCCAGCAGTTTTTACGGGAATTACTACAATGAGCAGTTCTTC. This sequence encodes CASSFYGNYYNEQFF.